This T cell receptor beta chain appears in the sequencing data of a study of T cell responses to AZD1222 COVID-19 vaccine. Only in-frame clones appear in the TCRdb table, and some are missing; sequencing was by immunoSEQ multiplex PCR. This sample has about 150,000 clones, with 89% found just once. Germline values: CDR1 SGHVS, CDR2 FQNEAQ. CDR3 length equals 15 residues. Trimming stripped 3 bases from V and 5 bases from J, with 17 bases between. General study points: An increase in Spike-specific TCR breadth and depth was observed after two AZD1222 doses. Nearly half of unique spike-specific TCRs reportedly avoided B.1.351 and B.1.1.7 mutated regions. White British ancestry dominated among donors, who included more females, and clonal diversity was possibly underestimated. Only six people who got AZD1222 tested seropositive at baseline.

This clone was recorded only once. Its antigen is not identified. The receptor was derived from an adult in good health. The chain uses TRBV7-8 and TRBJ2-7; TRBD2 is a possible D gene (6 bases). The sample in question was peripheral blood, obtained on day 0 of AZD1222 vaccination. CDR3 in DNA: TGTGCCAGCAGCTTTGGGCGGGACGTCGTCCACGAGCAGTACTTC. Translation gives CASSFGRDVVHEQYF. Based on the CDR3 plus reference TRBV7-8 and TRBJ2-7, the full variable domain is GAGVSQSPRYKVAKRGQDVALRCDPISGHVSLFWYQQALGQGPEFLTYFQNEAQLDKSGLPSDRFFAERPEGSVSTLKIQRTQQEDSAVYLCASSFGRDVVHEQYFGPGTRLTVT.